This entry lists 2 T cell receptor beta chains sequenced from one sample in a study of beta chain features in type 1 diabetes. All of the isolated RNA was reverse transcribed, so expressed TCRB transcripts were sequenced. Repertoires were generated with immunoSEQ multiplex PCR, while TCRdb's copy carries only in-frame clones and drops some. The table includes around 290,000 clones, about 8% detected once. The sequenced sample was central memory CD4+ T cells from blood. These receptors were collected from a woman aged 18-29 years in good health.

This clone was counted between two and nine times. V usage is TRBV7-9 and J usage is TRBJ2-1; 9 bases are shared with TRBD1. Trimming cost V 5 bases and J 6 bases; bases outside gene matches: 14. Germline V gene data show CDR1 as SEHNR and CDR2 as FQNEAQ (reference sequence). The length of the CDR3 is 17 residues. CDR3: CASSPLPGTGSFNEQFF. The CDR3, as DNA: TGTGCCAGCAGCCCGCTCCCCGGGACAGGGTCTTTCAATGAGCAGTTCTTC.

This clone was detected a few times. The chain uses TRBV10-1 and TRBJ2-5; no clear D. CDR1 is WNHNN and CDR2 is SYGVQD in the germline V gene (reference sequence). CDR3 length: 14 amino acids. The V and J ends lost 7 bases and 2 bases respectively, with 14 bases between them. The CDR3 reads CASTRSGVQETQYF. In DNA, the CDR3 is TGCGCCAGCACCAGAAGTGGGGTGCAAGAGACCCAGTACTTC.